The clone carrying this T cell receptor beta chain turned up a few times. Its antigen is unidentified. Via MiXCR, TCRdb re-called the RACE reads, giving one row per CDR3 protein. The repertoire has about 120,000 distinct CDR3 sequences, approximately 13% of them found once; the top ten carry 2.8%. This sample's time point: pre-sensitization, week 0. The treatment denotes: therapeutic diphenylcyclopropenone sensitization with weekly scalp DPC. The starting material, unfractionated whole blood, was used for total RNA extraction. The germline V gene encodes CDR1 MNHEY and CDR2 SVGEGT. The V and J ends lost 6 bases and 1 base, in that order; junction bases with no gene match: 9. The CDR3 length is 17 residues. This sample stems from a study of human T cells and chemical hapten exposure. Study context: On the upper back, patch tests were applied with 0.01% DPC and read at 6 days. Among samples, TCR yields varied mainly because of small differences in pooled library volume.

Study-level points and caveats: DPC sensitization left the count of TCRs above 1 in 1000 unchanged.

This sequence was found in a young woman with alopecia areata. Some clones in this sample may be carry-over from other donors' samples. Sequencing was performed on whole blood, taken in connection with sensitization to the hapten diphenylcyclopropenone (DPC). The J gene is TRBJ2-2, the V gene TRBV6-2 or TRBV6-3; 9 bases align to TRBD1. CDR3 amino acids: CASRPDRGGVNTGELFF. The CDR3 nucleotides are TGTGCCAGCAGACCGGACAGGGGAGGCGTGAACACCGGGGAGCTGTTTTTT.